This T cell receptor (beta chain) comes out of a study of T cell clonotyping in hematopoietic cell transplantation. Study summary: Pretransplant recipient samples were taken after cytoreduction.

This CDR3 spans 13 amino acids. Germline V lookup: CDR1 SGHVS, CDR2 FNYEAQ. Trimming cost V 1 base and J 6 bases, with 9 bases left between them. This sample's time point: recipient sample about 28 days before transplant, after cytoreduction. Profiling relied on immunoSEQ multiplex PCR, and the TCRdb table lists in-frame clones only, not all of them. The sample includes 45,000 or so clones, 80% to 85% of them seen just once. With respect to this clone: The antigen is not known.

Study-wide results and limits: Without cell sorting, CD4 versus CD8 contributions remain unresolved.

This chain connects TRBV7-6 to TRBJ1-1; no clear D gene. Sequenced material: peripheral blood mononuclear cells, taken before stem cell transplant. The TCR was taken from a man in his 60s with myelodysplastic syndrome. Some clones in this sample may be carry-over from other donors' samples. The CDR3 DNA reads TGTGCCAGCAGCTTAGGGGTAGGATCTGAAGCTTTCTTT. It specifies CASSLGVGSEAFF.